Listed here are 17 T cell receptor beta chains from one sample, sequenced in a study of T cell changes during pregnancy in multiple sclerosis. Sequencing was performed with immunoSEQ multiplex PCR; in TCRdb, only in-frame clones are kept and a portion is missing. The sample gives some 100,000 clones, around 90% of which show up once; approximately 1.2% is in the top ten. This material consisted of peripheral blood, taken in the second trimester of pregnancy. The receptors stem from a female donor with multiple sclerosis, enrolled in a pregnancy study.

The J gene is TRBJ2-5, the V gene TRBV29-1; the match to TRBD1 covers 7 bases. Germline trimming cut 4 bases from V and 2 bases from J; bases unmatched to any gene: 1. The CDR3 is 12 amino acids. The germline V gene has CDR1 SQVTM and CDR2 ANQGSEA. CDR3 in amino acids: CSVAGGQETQYF. The CDR3 DNA reads as TGCAGCGTTGCAGGGGGACAAGAGACCCAGTACTTC.

This chain links TRBV4-1 with TRBJ2-3, with D hard to call. The CDR3 extends over 14 amino acids. The V end was cut by 4 bases, the J end by 5 bases, with 13 bases between. Germline CDR1 MGHRA, CDR2 YSYEKL. This CDR3 reads CASSRHQLGDTQYF. The CDR3 DNA follows: TGCGCCAGCAGCCGACATCAATTGGGAGATACGCAGTATTTT.

The chain is built from TRBV6-1 and TRBJ1-1; TRBD1 agrees at 9 bases. Germline CDR1 MNHNS, CDR2 SASEGT. V was pared by 3 bases and J by 3 bases, with 8 bases of the junction left unmatched. This CDR3 region has 16 residues. This chain's CDR3 is CASSDWTGAGDTEAFF. CDR3 nucleotides: TGTGCCAGCAGTGACTGGACAGGGGCCGGGGACACTGAAGCTTTCTTT.

The rearrangement links TRBV7-9 to TRBJ1-2; D is undetermined. This CDR3 comprises 16 residues. Germline values: CDR1 SEHNR, CDR2 FQNEAQ (reference sequence). Trimming left V 5 bases short and J 3 bases short, with 19 bases between. CDR3 sequence: CASSPRREHGHYGYTF. In DNA form, the CDR3 reads TGTGCCAGCAGCCCGCGTCGGGAACACGGGCACTATGGCTACACCTTC.

The V and J genes are TRBV7-2 and TRBJ2-3; 7 nucleotides agree with TRBD2. J lost 5 bases, V lost 1 base, and 9 bases had no gene match. Germline values: CDR1 SGHTA, CDR2 FQGNSA. The CDR3 sequence is 16 residues long. The CDR3 region has the DNA TGTGCCAGCAGCTTAGAGGGTGGACTAGGCGTAGATACGCAGTATTTT. Residues: CASSLEGGLGVDTQYF.

The chain is built from TRBV15 and TRBJ2-1, with TRBD2 matching 9 bases. The germline gives CDR1 LNHNV, CDR2 YYDKDF (reference sequence). The CDR3 runs to 16 residues. Trimming took 2 bases from V and 7 from J; bases not matched to a gene: 9. In DNA, the CDR3 is TGTGCCACCAGCAGACGTAGCGGGGGAGCGGGGAATGAGCAGTTCTTC. Translated: CATSRRSGGAGNEQFF.

A word on this clone: The sample carries other DNA sequences with the same CDR3. This chain joins TRBV19 and TRBJ1-4; D possibly corresponds to TRBD1 (6 bases). CDR3 length equals 15 residues. The germline CDR1 and CDR2 sequences are LNHDA and SQIVND (reference sequence). V lost 3 bases and J lost 2, with 10 bases in between. CDR3: CASSMAGATNEKLFF. The DNA of the CDR3 is TGTGCCAGTAGTATGGCGGGGGCGACTAATGAAAAACTGTTTTTT.

The gene calls are TRBV5-1 and TRBJ2-1, with 10 bases aligning to TRBD2. J was trimmed by 9 bases and V by 0 bases; bases with no gene match: 3. The germline CDR1 and CDR2 sequences are SGHRS and YFSETQ. CDR3 length equals 14 residues. CDR3 sequence reads: CASSLELAGTEQFF. For the CDR3, the DNA is TGCGCCAGCAGCTTGGAACTAGCGGGAACTGAGCAGTTCTTC.

The rearrangement uses TRBV19 and TRBJ1-1; perhaps TRBD1 as D (6 bases). Germline CDR1 LNHDA, CDR2 SQIVND (reference sequence). CDR3 length: 15 amino acids. Trimming stripped 4 bases from V and 5 bases from J, with 17 bases between. The CDR3 nucleotides read TGTGCCAGTAGTAAACTACAGGGTCCGGTGACTGAAGCTTTCTTT. It is translated as CASSKLQGPVTEAFF.

This clone was found once. This chain uses TRBV5-4 with TRBJ2-3, with 8 bases matching TRBD1. Germline values: CDR1 SGHNT, CDR2 YYREEE (reference sequence). The J segment lost 4 bases and the V segment lost 5 bases, leaving 9 bases of the junction unmatched. CDR3 size: 15 residues. The CDR3 coding sequence is TGTGCCAGCAGGGTCGGACAGGGCATTTCAGATACGCAGTATTTT. It translates to CASRVGQGISDTQYF.

This clone came up a few times. V gene TRBV19 combines with J gene TRBJ1-5, with D possibly TRBD1 on 6 matching bases. Trimming pared 6 bases from V and 3 bases from J, leaving 15 bases between. This CDR3 spans 15 amino acids. Germline CDR1 and CDR2: LNHDA and SQIVND (reference sequence). The CDR3 is CASSPTGMANQPQHF. As DNA, the CDR3 is TGTGCCAGTAGCCCAACAGGGATGGCCAATCAGCCCCAGCATTTT.

The CDR3 region is CASSESGETQYF. The CDR3 DNA is TGTGCCAGCAGCGAGAGCGGAGAGACCCAGTACTTC. V usage is TRBV7-3 and J usage is TRBJ2-5, with D possibly being TRBD2 (5 bases). The CDR3 spans 12 residues. Trimming pared 5 bases from V and 4 bases from J, leaving 8 bases between. CDR1 is SGHTA, CDR2 FQGTGA, per germline.

CDR3 in amino acids: CASSRDRGGDYGYTF. In DNA, the CDR3 is TGTGCCAGCAGTAGAGACAGGGGAGGAGACTATGGCTACACCTTC. This chain uses TRBV28 with TRBJ1-2, with 8 bases lining up with TRBD1. CDR1 and CDR2 (germline): MDHEN, SYDVKM. V trimming: 5 bases; J trimming: 3 bases; junction bases outside the gene matches: 8. This CDR3 comprises 15 residues.

The chain joins TRBV7-2 to TRBJ1-2; 7 bases match TRBD1. With 1 base clipped from V and 6 bases from J, the junction kept 8 bases outside the gene matches. The CDR3 runs to 15 residues. Germline V gene data show CDR1 as SGHTA and CDR2 as FQGNSA. In nucleotides, the CDR3 is TGTGCCAGCAGCTTAGGGCCCGGGACAGTCGATGGCTACACCTTC. This codes for CASSLGPGTVDGYTF. Filled out from reference TRBV7-2 and TRBJ1-2, the complete variable domain reads GAGVSQSPSNKVTEKGKDVELRCDPISGHTALYWYRQSLGQGLEFLIYFQGNSAPDKSGLPSDRFSAERTGGSVSTLTIQRTQQEDSAVYLCASSLGPGTVDGYTFGSGTRLTVV.

This chain links TRBV9 with TRBJ1-3; TRBD1 aligns across 11 bases. Germline CDR1 is SGDLS and CDR2 is YYNGEE. The CDR3 is made up of 15 amino acids. J was trimmed by 3 bases and V by 5 bases; bases with no gene match: 4. The CDR3 protein is CASRGQGVDGNTIYF. The CDR3 nucleotides are TGTGCCAGCAGGGGACAGGGGGTGGATGGAAACACCATATATTTT.

The genes are TRBV7-6 and TRBJ2-7; D is undetermined. The V and J ends lost 1 base and 4 bases respectively, with 8 bases between them. Germline V gene data show CDR1 as SGHVS and CDR2 as FNYEAQ. The CDR3 is made up of 13 amino acids. The chain's CDR3 is CASSLGYLYEQYF. CDR3 nucleotide sequence: TGTGCCAGCAGCTTAGGCTACTTGTACGAGCAGTACTTC. Filled out from reference TRBV7-6 and TRBJ2-7, the complete variable domain reads GAGVSQSPRYKVTKRGQDVALRCDPISGHVSLYWYRQALGQGPEFLTYFNYEAQQDKSGLPNDRFSAERPEGSISTLTIQRTEQRDSAMYRCASSLGYLYEQYFGPGTRLTVT.

The count of this clone is one. V gene TRBV9 combines with J gene TRBJ2-3, with D perhaps matching TRBD2 (5 bases). The length of the CDR3 is 15 residues. From germline, CDR1 is SGDLS and CDR2 YYNGEE. Trimming cost V 3 bases and J 1 base, with 12 bases left between them. The CDR3: CASSAQAAGTDTQYF. In DNA form, the CDR3 reads TGTGCCAGCAGCGCACAAGCGGCTGGCACAGATACGCAGTATTTT.